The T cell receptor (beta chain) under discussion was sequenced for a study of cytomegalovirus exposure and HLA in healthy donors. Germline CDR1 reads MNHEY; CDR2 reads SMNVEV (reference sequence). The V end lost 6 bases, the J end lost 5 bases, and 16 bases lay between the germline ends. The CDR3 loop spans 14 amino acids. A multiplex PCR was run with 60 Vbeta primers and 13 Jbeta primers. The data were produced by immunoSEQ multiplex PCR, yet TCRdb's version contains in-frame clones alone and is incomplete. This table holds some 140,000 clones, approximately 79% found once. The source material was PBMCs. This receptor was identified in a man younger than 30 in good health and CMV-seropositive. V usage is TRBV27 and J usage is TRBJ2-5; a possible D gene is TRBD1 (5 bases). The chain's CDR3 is CASSPDTLGETQYF. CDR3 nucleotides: TGTGCCAGCAGCCCGGACACCCTTGGGGAGACCCAGTACTTC.